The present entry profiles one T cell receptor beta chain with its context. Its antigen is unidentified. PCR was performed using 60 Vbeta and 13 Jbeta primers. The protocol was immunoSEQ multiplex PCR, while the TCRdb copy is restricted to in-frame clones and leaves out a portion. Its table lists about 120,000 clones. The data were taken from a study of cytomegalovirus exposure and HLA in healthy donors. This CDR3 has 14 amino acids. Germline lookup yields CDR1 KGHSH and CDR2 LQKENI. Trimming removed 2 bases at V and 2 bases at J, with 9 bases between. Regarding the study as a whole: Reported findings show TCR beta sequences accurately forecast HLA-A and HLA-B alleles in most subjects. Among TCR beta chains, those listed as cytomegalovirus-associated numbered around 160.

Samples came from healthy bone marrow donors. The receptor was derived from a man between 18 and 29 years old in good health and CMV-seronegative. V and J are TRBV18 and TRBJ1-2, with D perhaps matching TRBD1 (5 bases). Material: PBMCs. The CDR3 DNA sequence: TGTGCCAGCTCACCAAAGTCAGGGAACTATGGCTACACCTTC. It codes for CASSPKSGNYGYTF.